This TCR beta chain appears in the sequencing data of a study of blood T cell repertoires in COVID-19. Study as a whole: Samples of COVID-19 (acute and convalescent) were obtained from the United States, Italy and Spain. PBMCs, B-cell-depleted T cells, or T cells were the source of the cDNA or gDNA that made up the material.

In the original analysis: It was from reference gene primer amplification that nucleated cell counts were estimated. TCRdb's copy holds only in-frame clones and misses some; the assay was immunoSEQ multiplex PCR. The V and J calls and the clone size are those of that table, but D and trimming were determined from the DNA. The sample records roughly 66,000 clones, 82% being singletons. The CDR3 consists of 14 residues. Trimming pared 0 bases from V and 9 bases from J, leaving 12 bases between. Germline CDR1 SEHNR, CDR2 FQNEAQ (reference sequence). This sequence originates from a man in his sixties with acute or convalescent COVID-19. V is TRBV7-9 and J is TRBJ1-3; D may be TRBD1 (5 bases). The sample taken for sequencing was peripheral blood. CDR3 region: CASSLAQGYGTIYF. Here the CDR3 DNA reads TGTGCCAGCAGCTTAGCCCAGGGCTATGGCACCATATATTTT.